Listed below are T cell receptor beta chains from one sample, sequenced in a study of technical replicates of blood from a few donors. Sequencing was performed with immunoSEQ multiplex PCR; in TCRdb, only in-frame clones are kept and a portion is missing. The sample yields 55,000 to 65,000 clones, more than 95% seen once. Source material: T cells isolated from PBMCs. The receptors shown here come from a human donor in good health. The CDR3 runs from the conserved cysteine through the conserved F or W. D genes are given only for firm matches. The size entry is marked missing in some rows and otherwise reads once, few, many or a size class.

d_call,v_call,clone_size,j_call,cdr3_aa,cdr3_nt
NA,TRBV25-1,NA,TRBJ2-6,CASSQGNSGANVLTF,TGTGCCAGCAGTCAGGGGAACTCTGGGGCCAACGTCCTGACTTTC
NA,TRBV7-3,NA,TRBJ2-2,CASSLGSSGELFF,TGTGCCAGCAGCTTAGGGAGCTCCGGGGAGCTGTTTTTT
TRBD1,TRBV6-4,NA,TRBJ2-1,CASSDEGAKNEQFF,TGTGCCAGCAGTGACGAGGGGGCAAAAAATGAGCAGTTCTTC
TRBD2,TRBV12-5,NA,TRBJ2-3,CASGLVLSSSAGSTDTQYF,TGTGCTAGTGGTTTGGTACTTTCCTCTTCAGCGGGGAGCACAGATACGCAGTATTTT
NA,TRBV14,NA,TRBJ2-5,CASSQPGARETQYF,TGTGCCAGCAGCCAACCTGGGGCGCGGGAGACCCAGTACTTC
TRBD1,TRBV5-1,NA,TRBJ2-7,CASSLARQGEVEQYF,TGCGCCAGCAGCTTGGCCCGACAGGGAGAGGTCGAGCAGTACTTC
NA,TRBV28,NA,TRBJ1-2,CASSLRGAGGYTF,TGTGCCAGCAGTTTGCGGGGGGCGGGTGGCTACACCTTC
NA,TRBV11-3,NA,TRBJ1-3,CASSLTISGNTIYF,TGTGCCAGCAGCTTAACTATCTCTGGAAACACCATATATTTT
NA,TRBV6-5,once,TRBJ2-3,CASSYASTGDTQYF,TGTGCCAGCAGTTACGCGTCGACGGGGGATACGCAGTATTTT
NA,TRBV6-6,once,TRBJ2-3,CASSPGGFGTDTQYF,TGTGCCAGCAGTCCAGGGGGGTTTGGCACAGATACGCAGTATTTT
NA,TRBV6-1,NA,TRBJ1-1,CASSEEPPYGGDTEAFF,TGTGCCAGCAGTGAAGAGCCCCCCTACGGAGGGGACACTGAAGCTTTCTTT
NA,TRBV6-5,NA,TRBJ2-7,CASSYSTGATYEQYF,TGTGCCAGCAGTTACTCGACTGGGGCGACTTACGAGCAGTACTTC
NA,TRBV28,once,TRBJ2-5,CASRPPRLMRQTQYF,TGTGCCAGCAGACCACCCCGACTAATGAGACAGACCCAGTACTTC
NA,TRBV25-1,NA,TRBJ2-7,CASQPAGGGHEQYF,TGTGCCAGCCAGCCCGCAGGGGGAGGTCACGAGCAGTACTTC
TRBD2,TRBV7-3,NA,TRBJ2-7,CASSFSGGGTYEQYF,TGTGCCAGCAGCTTTTCGGGCGGGGGAACCTACGAGCAGTACTTC
TRBD2,TRBV10-1,once,TRBJ2-7,CASSGTGLAGASNSYEQYF,TGCGCCAGCAGTGGAACAGGACTAGCGGGAGCGTCCAATTCCTACGAGCAGTACTTC
TRBD1,TRBV6-6,NA,TRBJ2-5,CASRKPGGSETQYF,TGTGCCAGCAGGAAACCAGGGGGCTCAGAGACCCAGTACTTC
NA,TRBV6-1,NA,TRBJ2-1,CACRLAPSNEQFF,TGTGCATGTAGGCTAGCTCCCAGCAATGAGCAGTTCTTC
NA,TRBV27,NA,TRBJ2-7,CASSFLGGSGAYEQYF,TGTGCCAGCAGTTTCCTCGGAGGTAGCGGAGCCTACGAGCAGTACTTC
NA,TRBV19,NA,TRBJ2-5,CASSAVTGETQYF,TGTGCCAGTTCTGCGGTAACCGGGGAGACCCAGTACTTC
NA,TRBV27,NA,TRBJ2-7,CASSFLDYFCRF,TGTGCCAGCAGTTTTCTCGACTATTTTTGCCGATTC
TRBD1,TRBV11-2,once,TRBJ1-5,CASSLGRRDRVGNQPQHF,TGTGCCAGCAGCTTAGGTCGAAGGGACAGGGTTGGAAATCAGCCCCAGCATTTT
TRBD1,TRBV27,NA,TRBJ2-7,CASSFSGQGGNYEQYF,TGTGCCAGCAGTTTTTCCGGACAGGGGGGCAACTACGAGCAGTACTTC
TRBD1,TRBV28,NA,TRBJ2-1,CASSLPGRDRDNEQFF,TGTGCCAGCAGTTTACCCGGCCGGGACAGGGACAATGAGCAGTTCTTC
NA,TRBV7-9,NA,TRBJ2-3,CASSIGLITDTQYF,TGTGCCAGCAGCATCGGACTGATCACAGATACGCAGTATTTT
NA,TRBV28,NA,TRBJ2-2,CASSLSGSVAGELFF,TGTGCCAGCAGTTTATCCGGGTCAGTGGCCGGGGAGCTGTTTTTT
NA,TRBV28,NA,TRBJ1-5,CASSVTVYQPQHF,TGTGCCAGCAGTGTTACGGTGTACCAGCCCCAGCATTTT
TRBD1,TRBV27,NA,TRBJ2-5,CASSLARQGIGETQYF,TGTGCCAGCAGTTTAGCGCGACAGGGGATCGGAGAGACCCAGTACTTC
TRBD1,TRBV2,NA,TRBJ2-7,CASQPLGTAYEQYF,TGTGCCAGCCAGCCCTTGGGGACAGCCTACGAGCAGTACTTC
TRBD2,TRBV29-1,NA,TRBJ2-2,CSVPGLAGTGELFF,TGCAGCGTCCCGGGACTAGCTGGCACCGGGGAGCTGTTTTTT
NA,TRBV6-5,few,TRBJ1-1,CASSRTGITEAFF,TGTGCCAGCAGCCGCACAGGGATCACTGAAGCTTTCTTT
TRBD1,TRBV6-5,NA,TRBJ2-3,CASSRQGTTDTQYF,TGTGCCAGCAGCCGACAGGGAACAACAGATACGCAGTATTTT
NA,TRBV6-1,NA,TRBJ2-7,CASSEWRGASYEQYF,TGTGCCAGCAGTGAATGGCGAGGCGCATCCTACGAGCAGTACTTC
TRBD2,TRBV6-5,NA,TRBJ2-1,CASSWDSGSGNEQFF,TGTGCCAGCAGTTGGGATAGCGGGAGTGGAAATGAGCAGTTCTTC
TRBD1,TRBV13,NA,TRBJ1-1,CASSPPWTGVGAEAFF,TGTGCCAGCAGCCCCCCCTGGACAGGGGTCGGTGCTGAAGCTTTCTTT
TRBD1,TRBV5-1,NA,TRBJ2-7,CASSWDRGRYEQYF,TGCGCCAGCAGCTGGGACAGGGGGCGCTACGAGCAGTACTTC
TRBD1,TRBV5-1,NA,TRBJ1-1,CASSDRVTEAFF,TGCGCCAGCAGCGACAGGGTCACTGAAGCTTTCTTT
NA,TRBV4-2,NA,TRBJ1-1,CASSQDGVRGANTEAFF,TGTGCCAGCAGCCAAGATGGGGTGCGGGGGGCAAACACTGAAGCTTTCTTT
NA,TRBV13,NA,TRBJ1-1,CASSLRLNTEAFF,TGTGCCAGCAGCTTACGACTAAACACTGAAGCTTTCTTT
NA,TRBV28,NA,TRBJ2-7,CASSRNYEQYF,TGTGCCAGCAGTCGTAACTACGAGCAGTACTTC
TRBD2,TRBV9,NA,TRBJ2-3,CASSPGTSGGSTDTQYF,TGTGCCAGCAGCCCGGGGACTAGCGGGGGAAGCACAGATACGCAGTATTTT
NA,TRBV5-8,NA,TRBJ1-1,CASSFLSPNTEAFF,TGTGCCAGCAGCTTTCTTTCCCCGAACACTGAAGCTTTCTTT
TRBD2,TRBV7-9,NA,TRBJ2-2,CASSSGTSRTGELFF,TGTGCCAGCAGCTCCGGGACTAGTCGCACCGGGGAGCTGTTTTTT
TRBD1,TRBV28,NA,TRBJ2-2,CASSPGGIKTGELFF,TGTGCCAGCAGTCCAGGGGGTATAAAGACCGGGGAGCTGTTTTTT
NA,TRBV11-3,NA,TRBJ1-3,CASSLPSMVGDGNTIYF,TGTGCCAGCAGCTTACCCTCGATGGTGGGCGATGGAAACACCATATATTTT
TRBD1,TRBV6-5,NA,TRBJ1-2,CASSYGNRGNGYTF,TGTGCCAGCAGTTACGGAAACAGGGGGAATGGCTACACCTTC
TRBD1,TRBV4-1,NA,TRBJ1-1,CASSQVGRGPRTEAFF,TGCGCCAGCAGCCAAGTGGGTAGGGGGCCGCGCACTGAAGCTTTCTTT
NA,TRBV5-1,NA,TRBJ2-3,CASSSQVAQYF,TGCGCCAGCAGCTCACAGGTTGCACAGTATTTT
TRBD1,TRBV6-5,NA,TRBJ2-3,CASSTRDRATDTQYF,TGTGCCAGCAGCACCAGGGACAGGGCTACAGATACGCAGTATTTT
NA,TRBV5-6,NA,TRBJ2-3,CASSLLGGGRKNTQYF,TGTGCCAGCAGCTTGCTCGGCGGGGGCAGGAAAAATACGCAGTATTTT